The present T cell receptor beta chain was sequenced within a study of pediatric ulcerative colitis. Study conclusions and caveats: Two patients had blood samples with substantially reduced template counts. Total lymphocyte DNA, not sorted subsets, was the template. Clonal expansions reduced rectal repertoire diversity in acute severe colitis. Two rectal clonotypes were found only in ulcerative colitis patients, all of them.

The germline gives CDR1 SGHRS, CDR2 YFSETQ. V was pared by 7 bases and J by 7 bases, with 9 bases of the junction left unmatched. The CDR3 is 14 residues long. Clones were read by immunoSEQ multiplex PCR, and TCRdb kept only the in-frame ones, dropping some. The data show tens of thousands of clones, about two thirds seen once. One to two pinch biopsies were taken from the rectum during colonoscopy. As concerns this clone: The antigen remains unidentified.

The rearrangement uses TRBV5-1 and TRBJ2-1; 9 positions match TRBD2. The sample was gut tissue. The receptor was derived from a boy aged 5-17 years with severe ulcerative colitis. Here the CDR3 reads CASARLTSGNEQFF. CDR3 bases: TGCGCCAGCGCACGCTTGACTAGCGGAAATGAGCAGTTCTTC. The whole variable domain, filled in from reference TRBV5-1 and TRBJ2-1, reads KAGVTQTPRYLIKTRGQQVTLSCSPISGHRSVSWYQQTPGQGLQFLFEYFSETQRNKGNFPGRFSGRQFSNSRSEMNVSTLELGDSALYLCASARLTSGNEQFFGPGTRLTVL.